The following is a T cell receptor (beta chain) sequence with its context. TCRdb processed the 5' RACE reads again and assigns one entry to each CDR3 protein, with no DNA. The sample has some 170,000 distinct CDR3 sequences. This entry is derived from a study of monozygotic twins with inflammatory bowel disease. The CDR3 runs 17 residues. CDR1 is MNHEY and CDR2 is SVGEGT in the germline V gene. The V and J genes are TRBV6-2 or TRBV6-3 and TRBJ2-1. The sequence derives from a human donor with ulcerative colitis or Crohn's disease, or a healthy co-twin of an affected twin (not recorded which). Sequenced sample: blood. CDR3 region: CASSYANAGASYNEQFF.